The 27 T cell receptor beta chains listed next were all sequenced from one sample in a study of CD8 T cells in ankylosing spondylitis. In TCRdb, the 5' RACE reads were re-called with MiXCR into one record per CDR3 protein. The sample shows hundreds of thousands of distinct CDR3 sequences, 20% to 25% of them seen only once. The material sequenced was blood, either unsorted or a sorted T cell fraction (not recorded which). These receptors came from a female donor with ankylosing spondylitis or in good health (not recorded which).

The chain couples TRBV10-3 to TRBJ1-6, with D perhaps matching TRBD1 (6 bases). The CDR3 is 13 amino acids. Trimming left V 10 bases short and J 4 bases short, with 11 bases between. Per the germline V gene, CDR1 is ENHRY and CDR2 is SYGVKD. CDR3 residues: CATRDKYNSPLHF. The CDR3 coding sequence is TGTGCCACCCGGGACAAGTATAATTCACCCCTCCACTTT.

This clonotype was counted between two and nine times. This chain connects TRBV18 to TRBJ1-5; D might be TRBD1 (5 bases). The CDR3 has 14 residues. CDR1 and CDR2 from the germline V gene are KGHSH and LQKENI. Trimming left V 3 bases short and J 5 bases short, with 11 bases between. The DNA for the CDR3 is TGTGCCAGCTCACCGGGCTTGGGGGATCAGCCCCAGCATTTT. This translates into CASSPGLGDQPQHF.

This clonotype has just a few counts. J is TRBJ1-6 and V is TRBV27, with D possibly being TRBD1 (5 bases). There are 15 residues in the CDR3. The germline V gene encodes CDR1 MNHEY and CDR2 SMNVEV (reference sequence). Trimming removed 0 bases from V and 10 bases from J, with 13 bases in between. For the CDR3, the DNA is TGTGCCAGCAGTTTATCGAGATTCGGGGGATCACCCCTCCACTTT. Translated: CASSLSRFGGSPLHF.

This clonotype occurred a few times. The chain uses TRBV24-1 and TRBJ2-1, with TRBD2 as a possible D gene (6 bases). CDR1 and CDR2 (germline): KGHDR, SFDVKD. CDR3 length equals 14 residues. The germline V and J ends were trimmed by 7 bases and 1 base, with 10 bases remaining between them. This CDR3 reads CATSIGGSYNEQFF. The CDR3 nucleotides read TGTGCCACCAGCATCGGGGGATCCTACAATGAGCAGTTCTTC.

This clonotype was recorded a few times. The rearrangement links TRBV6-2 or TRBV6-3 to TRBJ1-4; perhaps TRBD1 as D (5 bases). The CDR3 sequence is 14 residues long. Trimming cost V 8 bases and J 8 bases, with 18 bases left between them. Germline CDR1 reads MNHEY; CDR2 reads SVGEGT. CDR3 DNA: TGTGCCAGCTCCCCTCCGGGGACGAGAGAAAAACTGTTTTTT. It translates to CASSPPGTREKLFF.

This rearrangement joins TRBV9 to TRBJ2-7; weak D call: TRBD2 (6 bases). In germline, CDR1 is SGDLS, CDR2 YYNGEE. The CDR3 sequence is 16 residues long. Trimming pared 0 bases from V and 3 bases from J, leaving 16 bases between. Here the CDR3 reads CASSVGAGGELYEQYF. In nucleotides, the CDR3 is TGTGCCAGCAGCGTAGGGGCCGGGGGAGAACTCTACGAGCAGTACTTC. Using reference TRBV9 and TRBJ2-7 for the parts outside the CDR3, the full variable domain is DSGVTQTPKHLITATGQRVTLRCSPRSGDLSVYWYQQSLDQGLQFLIQYYNGEERAKGNILERFSAQQFPDLHSELNLSSLELGDSALYFCASSVGAGGELYEQYFGPGTRLTVT.

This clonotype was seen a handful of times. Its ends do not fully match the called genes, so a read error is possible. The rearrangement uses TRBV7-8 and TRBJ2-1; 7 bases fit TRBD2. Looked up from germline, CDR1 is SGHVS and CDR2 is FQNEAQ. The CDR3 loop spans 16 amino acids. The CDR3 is CASSTVLASSYNEQLF. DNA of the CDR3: TGTGCCAGCAGCACGGTACTAGCGAGCTCCTACAATGAGCAGTTATTC.

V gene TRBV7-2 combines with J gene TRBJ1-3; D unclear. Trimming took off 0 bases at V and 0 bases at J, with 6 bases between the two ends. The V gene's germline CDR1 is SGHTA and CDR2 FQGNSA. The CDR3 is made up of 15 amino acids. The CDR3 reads CASSLAIHSGNTIYF. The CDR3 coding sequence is TGTGCCAGCAGCTTAGCGATCCACTCTGGAAACACCATATATTTT. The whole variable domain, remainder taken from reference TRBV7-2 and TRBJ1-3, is GAGVSQSPSNKVTEKGKDVELRCDPISGHTALYWYRQSLGQGLEFLIYFQGNSAPDKSGLPSDRFSAERTGGSVSTLTIQRTQQEDSAVYLCASSLAIHSGNTIYFGEGSWLTVV.

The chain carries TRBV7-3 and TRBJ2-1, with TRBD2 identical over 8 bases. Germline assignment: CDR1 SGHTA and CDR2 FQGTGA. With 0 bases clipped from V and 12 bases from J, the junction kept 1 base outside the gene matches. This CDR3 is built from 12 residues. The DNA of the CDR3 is TGTGCCAGCAGCTTAACCGGGAGGGTGCAGTTCTTC. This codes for CASSLTGRVQFF.

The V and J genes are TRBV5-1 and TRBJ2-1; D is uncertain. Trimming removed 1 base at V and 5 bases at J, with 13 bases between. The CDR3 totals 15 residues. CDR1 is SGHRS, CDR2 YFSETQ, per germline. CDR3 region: CASSLFTLPNNEQFF. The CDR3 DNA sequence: TGCGCCAGCAGCTTGTTTACGCTCCCCAACAATGAGCAGTTCTTC.

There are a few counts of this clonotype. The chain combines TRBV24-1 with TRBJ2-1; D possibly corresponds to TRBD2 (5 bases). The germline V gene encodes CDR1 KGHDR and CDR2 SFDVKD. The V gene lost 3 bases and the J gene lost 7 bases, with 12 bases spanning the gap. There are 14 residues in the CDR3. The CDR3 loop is CATSDAVRANEQFF. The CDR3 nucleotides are TGTGCCACCAGTGATGCTGTGAGGGCGAATGAGCAGTTCTTC.

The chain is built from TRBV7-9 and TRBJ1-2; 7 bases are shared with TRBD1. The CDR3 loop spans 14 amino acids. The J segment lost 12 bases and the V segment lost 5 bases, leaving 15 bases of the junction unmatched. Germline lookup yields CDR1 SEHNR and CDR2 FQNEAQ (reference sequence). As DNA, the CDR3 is TGTGCCAGCAGCCTTCCCGGGACAGTGGAAATTGACACCTTC. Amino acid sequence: CASSLPGTVEIDTF.

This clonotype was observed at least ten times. The DNA for the CDR3 is TGTGCCAGCAGCTTAGGGGGATCTGGCACTGAAGCTTTCTTT. This gives the protein CASSLGGSGTEAFF. The chain combines TRBV7-2 with TRBJ1-1, with unresolved D. The length of the CDR3 is 14 residues. With 1 base removed from V and 4 bases from J, the gap between germline ends came to 10 bases. CDR1 SGHTA and CDR2 FQGNSA come from the germline V gene.

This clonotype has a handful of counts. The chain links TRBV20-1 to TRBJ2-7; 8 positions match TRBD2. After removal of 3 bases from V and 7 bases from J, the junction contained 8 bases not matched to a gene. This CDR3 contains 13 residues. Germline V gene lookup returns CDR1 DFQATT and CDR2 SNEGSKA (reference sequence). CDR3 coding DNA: TGCAGTGCTAGGGAGCGGGGGCTGTGGGAGCAGTACTTC. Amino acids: CSARERGLWEQYF.

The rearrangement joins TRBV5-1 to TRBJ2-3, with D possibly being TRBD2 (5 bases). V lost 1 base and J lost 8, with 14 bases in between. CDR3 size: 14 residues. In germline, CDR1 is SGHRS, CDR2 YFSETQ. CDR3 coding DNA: TGCGCCAGCAGCTTGACGGGAAGGGCAGTTACGCAGTATTTT. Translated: CASSLTGRAVTQYF.

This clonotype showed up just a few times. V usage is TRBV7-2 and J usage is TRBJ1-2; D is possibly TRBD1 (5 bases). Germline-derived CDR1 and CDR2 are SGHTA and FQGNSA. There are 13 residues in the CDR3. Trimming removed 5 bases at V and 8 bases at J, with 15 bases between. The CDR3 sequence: CASSPLRGGGYTF. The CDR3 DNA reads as TGTGCCAGCAGCCCTCTGAGGGGCGGGGGCTACACCTTC.

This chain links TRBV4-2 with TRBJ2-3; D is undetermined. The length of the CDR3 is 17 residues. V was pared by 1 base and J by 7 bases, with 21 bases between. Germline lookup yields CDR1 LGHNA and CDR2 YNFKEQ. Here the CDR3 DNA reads TGTGCCAGCAGCCAAGTGACTTCCCAAAAAGTGGGCAATACGCAGTATTTT. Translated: CASSQVTSQKVGNTQYF.

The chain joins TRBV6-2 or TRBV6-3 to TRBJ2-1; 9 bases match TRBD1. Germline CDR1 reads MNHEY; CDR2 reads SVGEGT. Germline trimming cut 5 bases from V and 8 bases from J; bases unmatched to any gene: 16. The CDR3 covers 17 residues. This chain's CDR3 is CASSHVPGQGYVYEQFF. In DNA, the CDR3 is TGTGCCAGCAGTCATGTACCGGGACAGGGTTATGTGTATGAGCAGTTCTTC.

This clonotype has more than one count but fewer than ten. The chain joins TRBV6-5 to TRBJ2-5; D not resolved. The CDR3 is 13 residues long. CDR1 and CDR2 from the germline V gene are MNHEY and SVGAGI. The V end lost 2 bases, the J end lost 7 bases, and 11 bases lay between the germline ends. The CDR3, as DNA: TGTGCCAGCAGTTACGCCCCAGCAGGGACCCAGTACTTC. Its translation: CASSYAPAGTQYF.

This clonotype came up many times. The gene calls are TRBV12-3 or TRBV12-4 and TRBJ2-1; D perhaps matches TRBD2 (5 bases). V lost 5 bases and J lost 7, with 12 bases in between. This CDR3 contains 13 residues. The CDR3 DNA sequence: TGTGCCAGCAGTCTTACTAGAAAGAATGAGCAGTTCTTC. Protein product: CASSLTRKNEQFF.

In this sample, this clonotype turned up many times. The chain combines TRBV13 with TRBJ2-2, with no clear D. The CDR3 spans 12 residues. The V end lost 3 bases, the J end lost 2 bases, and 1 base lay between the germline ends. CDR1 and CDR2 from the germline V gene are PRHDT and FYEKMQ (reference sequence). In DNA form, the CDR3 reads TGTGCCAGCAGCTTTAACACCGGGGAGCTGTTTTTT. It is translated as CASSFNTGELFF.

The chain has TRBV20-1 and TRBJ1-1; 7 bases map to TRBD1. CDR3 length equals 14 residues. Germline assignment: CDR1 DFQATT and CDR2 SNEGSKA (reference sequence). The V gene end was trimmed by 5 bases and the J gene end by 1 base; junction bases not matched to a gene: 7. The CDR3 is CSAAGQWRNTEAFF. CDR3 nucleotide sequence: TGCAGTGCTGCGGGACAGTGGCGGAACACTGAAGCTTTCTTT.

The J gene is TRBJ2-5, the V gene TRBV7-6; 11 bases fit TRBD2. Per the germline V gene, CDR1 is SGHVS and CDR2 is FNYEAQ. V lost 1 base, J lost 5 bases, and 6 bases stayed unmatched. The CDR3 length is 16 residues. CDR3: CASSLGGLAVRETQYF. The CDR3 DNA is TGTGCCAGCAGCTTAGGGGGACTAGCGGTCAGGGAGACCCAGTACTTC.

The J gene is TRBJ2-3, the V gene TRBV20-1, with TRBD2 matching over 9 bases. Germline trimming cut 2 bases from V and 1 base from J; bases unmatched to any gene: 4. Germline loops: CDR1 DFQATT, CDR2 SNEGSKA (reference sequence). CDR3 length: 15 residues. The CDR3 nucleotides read TGCAGTGCTAGACGCCTAGCGGGACGCACAGATACGCAGTATTTT. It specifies CSARRLAGRTDTQYF.

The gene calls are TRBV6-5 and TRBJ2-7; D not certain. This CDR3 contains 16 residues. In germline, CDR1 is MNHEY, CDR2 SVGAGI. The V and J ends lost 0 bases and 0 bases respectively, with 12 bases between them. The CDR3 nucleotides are TGTGCCAGCAGTTACTCGGCTTGGTTATCCTCCTACGAGCAGTACTTC. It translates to CASSYSAWLSSYEQYF.

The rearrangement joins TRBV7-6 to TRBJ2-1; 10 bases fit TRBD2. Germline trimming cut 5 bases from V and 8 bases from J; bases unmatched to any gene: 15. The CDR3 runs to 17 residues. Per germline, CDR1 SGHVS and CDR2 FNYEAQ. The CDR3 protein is CASSKRTSGSPLYEQFF. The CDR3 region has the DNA TGTGCCAGCAGCAAGCGGACTAGCGGCTCGCCCTTATATGAGCAGTTCTTC.

CDR3 protein: CASSLMGAGEETQYF. CDR3 DNA sequence: TGCGCCAGCAGCTTGATGGGAGCGGGGGAAGAGACCCAGTACTTC. This chain uses TRBV5-1 with TRBJ2-5; the match to TRBD2 covers 8 bases. Losses at the gene ends were 1 base for V and 3 bases for J; bases not matched to a gene: 5. Germline values: CDR1 SGHRS, CDR2 YFSETQ. This CDR3 spans 15 amino acids.